This TCR beta chain was found in a study of blood T cell repertoires in COVID-19. Using immunoSEQ multiplex PCR, the repertoire was profiled, and TCRdb retains in-frame clones only, with some absent. Of roughly 290,000 clones in the sample, around 91% were seen once. This clonotype originated in a woman in her sixties with acute or convalescent COVID-19. Sequencing input: peripheral blood.

The CDR3 region is CASSQDGAEHLFGYTF. In DNA, the CDR3 is TGTGCCAGCAGCCAAGATGGGGCAGAGCATCTATTCGGCTACACCTTC. This rearrangement joins TRBV3-1 (or the pseudogene TRBV3-2) to TRBJ1-2; a possible D gene is TRBD1 (5 bases). Trimming took 0 bases from V and 8 from J, leaving 19 bases between them. The CDR3 is made up of 16 amino acids. Germline assignment: CDR1 LGHDT and CDR2 YNNKEL (reference sequence).